These T cell receptor beta chains were read from a single sample in a study of cytomegalovirus exposure and HLA in healthy donors. Profiled with immunoSEQ multiplex PCR; TCRdb holds only in-frame clones, not every one. This table lists 200,000 to 250,000 clones. Sequencing was done on a sample of PBMCs. The receptor source for this set is a girl aged 2 to 10 in good health and CMV-seropositive. CDR3s include the opening cysteine and the closing phenylalanine or tryptophan. The D gene is left open where the match is weak.

d_call	v_call	j_call	cdr3_nt	cdr3_aa
TRBD1	TRBV28	TRBJ1-5	TGTGTCGCCAGGGGGGATGAATTTCAGCCCCAGCATTTT	CVARGDEFQPQHF
-	TRBV28	TRBJ1-1	TGTGCCAGCAGCCTTCCTAGAAACACTGAAGCTTTCTTT	CASSLPRNTEAFF
TRBD1	TRBV5-1	TRBJ2-7	TGCGCCAGCAGCTTGTATAGGGGGCTAGCTGACGAGCAGTACTTC	CASSLYRGLADEQYF
TRBD1	TRBV28	TRBJ1-1	TGTGCCAGCAGTTCGACAGGGGAGAACACTGAAGCTTTCTTT	CASSSTGENTEAFF
TRBD1	TRBV7-9	TRBJ2-7	TGTGCCAGCAAGGCAGGGGGTAACGAGCAGTACTTC	CASKAGGNEQYF
-	TRBV28	TRBJ1-2	TGTGCCAGCAGTTTACCCGACAGGATTAACTATGGCTACACCTTC	CASSLPDRINYGYTF
-	TRBV7-8	TRBJ2-7	TGTGCCAGCAGCCTCGGCGTGGGGGGAGTCGAGTTGGGGGAGCAGTACTTC	CASSLGVGGVELGEQYF
-	TRBV30	TRBJ2-1	TGTGCCTGGAGTGCGGGAGCCACGGGTGAGCAGTTCTTC	CAWSAGATGEQFF
-	TRBV6-6	TRBJ1-5	TGTGCCAGCAGTTACTCGTCTCCTTATCAGCCCCAGCATTTT	CASSYSSPYQPQHF
TRBD2	TRBV30	TRBJ2-2	TGTGCCTGGAGCCCCCCGGGACTAGCGTTAGCCGGGGAGCTGTTTTTT	CAWSPPGLALAGELFF
TRBD2	TRBV5-4	TRBJ2-1	TGTGCCAGCAGCTTAGCTAGCGGGAGGAATTACAATGAGCAGTTCTTC	CASSLASGRNYNEQFF
TRBD2	TRBV28	TRBJ2-7	TGTGCCAGCAGTCCTCCTAGCGGGCTTACTTACGAGCAGTACTTC	CASSPPSGLTYEQYF
TRBD2	TRBV6-1	TRBJ2-3	TGTGCCAGCAGTGTTGTTAGCGGGAGAGATAGCACAGATACGCAGTATTTT	CASSVVSGRDSTDTQYF
-	TRBV6-1	TRBJ1-5	TGTGCCAGCAGTGATGTAAATCAGCCCCAGCATTTT	CASSDVNQPQHF
-	TRBV28	TRBJ2-7	TGTGCCAGCTACGGACAGAACACCTACGAGCAGTACTTC	CASYGQNTYEQYF
-	TRBV28	TRBJ1-4	TGTGCCAGCAAAGACAGTACTAATGAAAAACTGTTTTTT	CASKDSTNEKLFF
TRBD2	TRBV10-2	TRBJ2-1	TGCGCCAGCAGTGAGGGTTTTGCGGGAGGCTCCTACAATGAGCAGTTCTTC	CASSEGFAGGSYNEQFF
-	TRBV18	TRBJ2-3	TGTGCCAGCTCACCTCCTGGCATCACAGATACGCAGTATTTT	CASSPPGITDTQYF
-	TRBV5-1	TRBJ2-7	TGCGCCAGCAGCTTGGATGGGGGCCAGGGACGCTACGAGCAGTACTTC	CASSLDGGQGRYEQYF
-	TRBV13	TRBJ2-7	TGTGCCAGCAGCTTAGGCAGGGGCGAGCAGTACTTC	CASSLGRGEQYF
-	TRBV10-3	TRBJ1-1	TGTGCCATCAATTCGATGCGACAGACTGAAGCTTTCTTT	CAINSMRQTEAFF
TRBD1	TRBV18	TRBJ2-7	TGTGCCAGCTCACCACCCGGGACAGGGGAGAGGGAGCAGTACTTC	CASSPPGTGEREQYF
TRBD2	TRBV11-1	TRBJ2-6	TGTGCCAGCAGCCAAGCGGGAGTTAGGTGGGACTCTGGGGCCAACGTCCTGACTTTC	CASSQAGVRWDSGANVLTF
-	TRBV7-2	TRBJ1-2	TGTGCCAGCAGCCCCTATTCCGGGTCCCTACACGGGGGCTACACCTTC	CASSPYSGSLHGGYTF
-	TRBV7-2	TRBJ1-5	TGTGCCAGCAGCCCCGGACAGTTTGAGCCCCAGCATTTT	CASSPGQFEPQHF
TRBD2	TRBV4-2	TRBJ2-3	TGTGCCAGCAGCCAGGGACTAGCGGGAGACACAGATACGCAGTATTTT	CASSQGLAGDTDTQYF
-	TRBV6-5	TRBJ1-1	TGTGCCAGCAGTTACTTGACAGGAGGTAACACTGAAGCTTTCTTT	CASSYLTGGNTEAFF
-	TRBV7-9	TRBJ2-7	TGTGCCAGCAGCCGTCGGCGGGGTTACTCCTACGAGCAGTACTTC	CASSRRRGYSYEQYF